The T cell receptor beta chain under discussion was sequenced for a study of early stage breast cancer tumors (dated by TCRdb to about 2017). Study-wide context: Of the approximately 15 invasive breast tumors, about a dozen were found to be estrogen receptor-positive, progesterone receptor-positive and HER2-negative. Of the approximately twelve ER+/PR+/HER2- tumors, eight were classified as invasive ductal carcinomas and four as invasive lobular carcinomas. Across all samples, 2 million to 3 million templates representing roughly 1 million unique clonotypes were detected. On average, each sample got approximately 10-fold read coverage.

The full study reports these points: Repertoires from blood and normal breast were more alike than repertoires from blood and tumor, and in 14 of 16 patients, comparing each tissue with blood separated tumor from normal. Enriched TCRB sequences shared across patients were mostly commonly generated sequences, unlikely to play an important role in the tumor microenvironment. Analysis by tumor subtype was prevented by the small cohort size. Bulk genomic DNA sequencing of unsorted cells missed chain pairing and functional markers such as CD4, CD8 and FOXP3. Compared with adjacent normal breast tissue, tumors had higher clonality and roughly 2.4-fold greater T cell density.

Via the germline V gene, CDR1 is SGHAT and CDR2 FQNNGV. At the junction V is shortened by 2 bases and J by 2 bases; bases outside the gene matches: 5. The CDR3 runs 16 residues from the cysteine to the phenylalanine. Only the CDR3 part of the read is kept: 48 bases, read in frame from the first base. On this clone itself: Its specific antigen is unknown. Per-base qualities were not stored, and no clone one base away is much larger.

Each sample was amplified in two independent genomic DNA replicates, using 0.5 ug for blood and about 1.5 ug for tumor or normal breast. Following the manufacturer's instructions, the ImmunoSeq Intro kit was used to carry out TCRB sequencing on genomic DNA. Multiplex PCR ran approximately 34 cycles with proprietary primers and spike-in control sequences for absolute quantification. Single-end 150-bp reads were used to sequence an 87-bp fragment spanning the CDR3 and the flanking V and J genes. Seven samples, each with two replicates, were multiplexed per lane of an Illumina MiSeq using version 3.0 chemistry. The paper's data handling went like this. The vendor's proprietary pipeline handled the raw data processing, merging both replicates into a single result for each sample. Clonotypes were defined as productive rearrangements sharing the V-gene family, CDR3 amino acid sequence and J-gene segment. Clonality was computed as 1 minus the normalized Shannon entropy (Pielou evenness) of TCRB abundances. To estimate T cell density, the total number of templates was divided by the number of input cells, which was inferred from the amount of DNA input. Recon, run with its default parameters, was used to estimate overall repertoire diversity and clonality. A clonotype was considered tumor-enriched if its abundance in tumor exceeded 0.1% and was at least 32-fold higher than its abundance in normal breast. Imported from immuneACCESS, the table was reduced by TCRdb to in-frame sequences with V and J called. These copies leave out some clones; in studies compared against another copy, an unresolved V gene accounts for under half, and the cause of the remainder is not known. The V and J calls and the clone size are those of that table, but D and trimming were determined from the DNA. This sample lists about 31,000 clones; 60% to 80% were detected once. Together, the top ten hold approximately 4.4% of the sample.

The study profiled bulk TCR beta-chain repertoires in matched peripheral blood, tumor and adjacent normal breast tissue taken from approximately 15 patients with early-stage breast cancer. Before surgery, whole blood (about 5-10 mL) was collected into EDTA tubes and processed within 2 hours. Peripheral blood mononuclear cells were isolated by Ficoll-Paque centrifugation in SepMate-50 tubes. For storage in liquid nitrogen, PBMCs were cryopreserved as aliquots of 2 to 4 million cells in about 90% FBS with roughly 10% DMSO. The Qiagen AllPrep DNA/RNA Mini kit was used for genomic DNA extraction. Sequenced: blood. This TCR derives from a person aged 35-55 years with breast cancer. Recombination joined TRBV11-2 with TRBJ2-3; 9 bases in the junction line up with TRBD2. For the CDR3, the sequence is CASSLKLAGYTDTQYF. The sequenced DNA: TGTGCCAGCAGCTTAAAGCTAGCGGGATACACAGATACGCAGTATTTT.